These T cell receptor beta chains were read from a single sample in a study of PD-1 blockade in classical Hodgkin lymphoma. The repertoire was sequenced with immunoSEQ multiplex PCR; TCRdb's copy has only in-frame clones and lacks some. The table includes around 7,900 clones, approximately 80% detected once. The sample was peripheral blood mononuclear cells (PBMCs), taken before the fourth cycle of nivolumab. These receptors were collected from a human donor with classical Hodgkin lymphoma. The CDR3 runs from the conserved cysteine through the conserved F or W. Each record gives: D gene, clone size, J gene, V gene, CDR3 DNA, CDR3 protein. D genes are given only for firm matches. Clone sizes are given selectively: once, few, many, or a class where the clone is expanded.

>.|.|TRBJ1-5|TRBV27
TGTGCCAGCAGTTTATGGGGGGAAGGGCAGCCCCAGCATTTT
CASSLWGEGQPQHF
>.|.|TRBJ2-7|TRBV7-9
TGTGCCAGCAGCCCCTCTCGGACCTACGAGCAGTACTTC
CASSPSRTYEQYF
>.|once|TRBJ2-3|TRBV4-2
TGTGCCAGCAGCCAAGACCCCCGGCAGTTCCTGAGAGATACGCAGTATTTT
CASSQDPRQFLRDTQYF
>.|.|TRBJ2-7|TRBV13
TGTGCCAGCAGCTTACACATGTCGCGGGAGCAGTACTTC
CASSLHMSREQYF
>.|.|TRBJ1-5|TRBV10-3
TGTGCCATCAGTGAAAGTCTGATCAATCAGCCCCAGCATTTT
CAISESLINQPQHF
>.|.|TRBJ2-4|TRBV7-6
TGTGCCAGCAGCTTAGTCGCGGGGCCAGACAAAAACATTCAGTACTTC
CASSLVAGPDKNIQYF
>TRBD2|.|TRBJ2-3|TRBV6-5
TGTGCCAGCAGTCTCGGGCCTGCGGGGGCAGATACGCAGTATTTT
CASSLGPAGADTQYF
>.|.|TRBJ2-2|TRBV7-2
TGTGCCAGCAGCTTATCTACCGGGGAGCTGTTTTTT
CASSLSTGELFF
>TRBD1|.|TRBJ1-1|TRBV29-1
TGCAGCGTAGTATCGGACAGGGGCCGAACTGAAGCTTTCTTT
CSVVSDRGRTEAFF
>TRBD2|.|TRBJ2-2|TRBV27
TGTGCCAGCAGTGCCCACTTAGGGCTAGCGGGCATTTTCGGCGGGGAGCTGTTTTTT
CASSAHLGLAGIFGGELFF
>TRBD1|.|TRBJ2-2|TRBV14
TGTGCCAGCAGCCAAGATCTAGGGACAGGGAACACCGGGGAGCTGTTTTTT
CASSQDLGTGNTGELFF
>.|few|TRBJ2-7|TRBV7-9
TGTGCCAGCAGCTTGGCCGAAGAGCAGTACTTC
CASSLAEEQYF
>.|.|TRBJ2-5|TRBV11-2
TGTGCCAGCAGCTTAGGATCGGGCCACCAACGAGAGACCCAGTACTTC
CASSLGSGHQRETQYF
>TRBD2|.|TRBJ2-1|TRBV28
TGTGCCAGCAGTTCCCGCCGGCGGGAGGGCCGTGAGCAGTTCTTC
CASSSRRREGREQFF
>TRBD2|once|TRBJ2-7|TRBV28
TGTGCCAGCAGTGATATAGCGGGAGGCGCCTACGAGCAGTACTTC
CASSDIAGGAYEQYF
>.|.|TRBJ2-3|TRBV7-6
TGTGCCAGCAGCTGGGGTCGCACAGATACGCAGTATTTT
CASSWGRTDTQYF
>.|.|TRBJ2-1|TRBV19
TGTGCCAGTAGGCCAACAAACAGGGACAATGAGCAGTTCTTC
CASRPTNRDNEQFF
>TRBD2|.|TRBJ2-7|TRBV5-6
TGTGCCAGCAGCGGAATAGCGGGAGGGCCCCCCTACGAGCAGTACTTC
CASSGIAGGPPYEQYF
>TRBD2|.|TRBJ2-3|TRBV27
TGTGCCAGCAGCCCATGGGGTAGCGGGAGCCCCCAGGATACGCAGTATTTT
CASSPWGSGSPQDTQYF
>.|.|TRBJ2-1|TRBV4-3
TGCGCCAGCAGCCAAGAGGGGGAAGGTGATGAGCAGTTCTTC
CASSQEGEGDEQFF
>.|.|TRBJ1-4|TRBV2
TGTGCCAGCAGTGAACTGGTAGGGGTAGGGGAAAAACTGTTTTTT
CASSELVGVGEKLFF
>TRBD1|.|TRBJ1-6|TRBV27
TGTGCCAGCAGTCTAACTAGACAGGGGGCTAATGGTTCACCCCTCCACTTT
CASSLTRQGANGSPLHF
>.|once|TRBJ1-5|TRBV28
TGTGCCAGCAGTTACACAGGGCGCGGGGGGCAGCCCCAGCATTTT
CASSYTGRGGQPQHF
>TRBD1|.|TRBJ2-7|TRBV27
TGTGCCAGCAGCCCCCAAATACGTATCGGACAGGGGAAGTCCTACGAGCAGTACTTC
CASSPQIRIGQGKSYEQYF
>.|.|TRBJ1-2|TRBV5-1
TGCGCCAGCAGACAGGGAGGAGGCTACACCTTC
CASRQGGGYTF
>.|.|TRBJ2-7|TRBV7-6
TGTGCCAGCAGCGCCGGTGCAGAAAACTCCTACGAGCAGTACTTC
CASSAGAENSYEQYF
>.|.|TRBJ1-3|TRBV28
TGTGCCAGCAGTTCGATACAGGGCTCTGGAAACACCATATATTTT
CASSSIQGSGNTIYF
>.|.|TRBJ1-2|TRBV5-1
TGCGCCAGCAGCTTGGCCGGGGGTGGCTACACCTTC
CASSLAGGGYTF
>.|.|TRBJ2-7|TRBV29-1
TGCAGCGTTCTGGACCTTTCCTACGAGCAGTACTTC
CSVLDLSYEQYF
>.|.|TRBJ1-1|TRBV7-6
TGTGCCAGCAGCTTAAGTGTAAGCCAGTTGGCTTTCTTT
CASSLSVSQLAFF
>.|.|TRBJ2-7|TRBV7-2
TGTGCCAGCAGCTTATGGAGGGGGGGAGGAACCTACGAGCAGTACTTC
CASSLWRGGGTYEQYF
>TRBD2|.|TRBJ2-5|TRBV10-3
TGTGCCATCAGTGAGCCGGGAGGGGGATTCCAAGAGACCCAGTACTTC
CAISEPGGGFQETQYF
>.|few|TRBJ2-3|TRBV4-1
TGCGCCAGCAGCCTAGCTGGAGGGGCTGGCACAGATACGCAGTATTTT
CASSLAGGAGTDTQYF
>.|.|TRBJ2-1|TRBV7-2
TGTGCCAGCAGCTTAGACGCGGGTCCCTACAATGAGCAGTTCTTC
CASSLDAGPYNEQFF
>TRBD1|few|TRBJ1-1|TRBV6-1
TGTGCCAGCAGCACACAGGGGACCGCGATGAAAGCTTTCTTT
CASSTQGTAMKAFF
>.|.|TRBJ2-3|TRBV7-9
TGTGCCAGCAGCCGAGGGACCAGCTTCACAGATACGCAGTATTTT
CASSRGTSFTDTQYF
>.|.|TRBJ1-1|TRBV5-1
TGCGCCAGCAGCTCCGGGGCCGAAGCTTTCTTT
CASSSGAEAFF
>TRBD1|.|TRBJ2-7|TRBV27
TGTGCCAGCAGGACAGGGGGTGGAAAGCAGTACTTC
CASRTGGGKQYF
>.|.|TRBJ1-1|TRBV18
TGTGCCAGCTCACCAAATTCAGGGGTCAAGGAAGCTTTCTTT
CASSPNSGVKEAFF
>.|.|TRBJ2-2|TRBV10-2
TGCGCCAGCAGTGAGCGGGCAGGGATCAACACCGGGGAGCTGTTTTTT
CASSERAGINTGELFF
>.|.|TRBJ1-1|TRBV19
TGTGCCAGTAGTCTGGGGGGAGGGCCCCTGAACACTGAAGCTTTCTTT
CASSLGGGPLNTEAFF
>TRBD1|.|TRBJ1-6|TRBV9
TGTGCCAGCAGCGGGGACAGGATTAATTCACCCCTCCACTTT
CASSGDRINSPLHF
>TRBD2|.|TRBJ2-2|TRBV5-1
TGCGCCAGCAGCTCGGGACTAGCGGGGGGGCCGAGCACCGGGGAGCTGTTTTTT
CASSSGLAGGPSTGELFF
>.|.|TRBJ1-5|TRBV11-2
TGTGCCAGCAGCTTAGGGTTGGGCAATCAGCCCCAGCATTTT
CASSLGLGNQPQHF
>.|few|TRBJ2-5|TRBV2
TGTGCCAGTAGCCCGGGGCTAGCGCCCCGCTCCGGGGAGACCCAGTACTTC
CASSPGLAPRSGETQYF
>.|.|TRBJ2-5|TRBV28
TGTGCCAGCAGTTTATTAGGTCCATCGGCCCAAGAGACCCAGTACTTC
CASSLLGPSAQETQYF
>.|.|TRBJ1-5|TRBV5-1
TGCGCCAGCAGCTTGAGGGGTCCGCCTCAGCCCCAGCATTTT
CASSLRGPPQPQHF
>.|.|TRBJ1-5|TRBV19
TGTGCCAGTAGTACCCCTGGACAGTCGTTCGCTCAGCCCCAGCATTTT
CASSTPGQSFAQPQHF
>TRBD2|.|TRBJ2-5|TRBV7-2
TGTGCCAGCAGCTTGCGGACTAGCGGGGGGGCCACCCAGTACTTC
CASSLRTSGGATQYF
>.|.|TRBJ2-2|TRBV10-2
TGCGCCAGCAGTCTCTTGGCAGGTTCCACCGGGGAGCTGTTTTTT
CASSLLAGSTGELFF
>.|.|TRBJ1-4|TRBV5-6
TGTGCCAGCAGCCTGTACATTAATGAAAAACTGTTTTTT
CASSLYINEKLFF
>.|.|TRBJ2-1|TRBV7-2
TGTGCCAGCAGCTGGCCGGGGGTGAATGAGCAGTTCTTC
CASSWPGVNEQFF
>.|.|TRBJ2-7|TRBV7-2
TGTGCCAGCAGCCTAAACGCCGGCCAGCAGTACTTC
CASSLNAGQQYF
>.|few|TRBJ1-1|TRBV6-4
TGTGCCAGCAGATCCGGGACGAAGGCTTTCTTT
CASRSGTKAFF
>TRBD1|.|TRBJ2-5|TRBV28
TGTGCCAGCAAGGGGGCCGTATACCAAGAGACCCAGTACTTC
CASKGAVYQETQYF
>.|once|TRBJ2-1|TRBV9
TGTGCCAGCAGGCCGAGGGTGGGAAATGAGCAGTTCTTC
CASRPRVGNEQFF
>.|.|TRBJ1-4|TRBV5-1
TGCGCCAGCAGCTTGGACGGCTTCGGGGAAAAACTGTTTTTT
CASSLDGFGEKLFF
>.|few|TRBJ1-6|TRBV27
TGTGCCAGCAGCGTCGGGGCCGCGCTGAATTCACCCCTCCACTTT
CASSVGAALNSPLHF
>.|.|TRBJ2-1|TRBV5-4
TGTGCCAGCAGCTTGAGTCGACAGTCCTACAATGAGCAGTTCTTC
CASSLSRQSYNEQFF
>.|.|TRBJ1-4|TRBV28
TGTGCCAGCAATTCGGGGGGTAACAATGAAAAACTGTTTTTT
CASNSGGNNEKLFF